Presented here are 24 T cell receptor beta chains from one specimen sequenced in a study of metastatic and nonmetastatic thyroid tumors (dated by TCRdb to the early 2020s). The library relied on PCR. The sequencer was an Illumina HiSeq 4000. TCRdb's own reprocessing of the public reads used fastp at Q25 and MiXCR and kept productive beta chains. In this sample the table shows 45,000 to 55,000 clones, around 23% of which occur a single time. The biggest ten clones account for about 3.3% of the sample. No patient had received any treatment before thyroid surgery. The sample was blood. These TCRs come from a male donor with papillary thyroid cancer or a benign thyroid nodule (not recorded which). Some clones in this sample may be carry-over from other donors' samples.

The table lists this clone with many counts. The V call is TRBV6-4, the J call TRBJ2-2; D gene ambiguous. This CDR3 region has 12 residues. Germline assignment: CDR1 MRHNA and CDR2 SNTAGT. V lost 3 bases and J 4 bases, leaving 3 bases between the germline ends. CDR3 residues: CASSEGTGELFF. Written as DNA, the CDR3 is TGTGCCAGCAGTGAGGGCACCGGGGAGCTGTTTTTT.

This clone was seen more than once but under ten times. The rearrangement joins TRBV12-3 or TRBV12-4 to TRBJ1-2; no clear D gene. The V gene lost 6 bases and the J gene lost 3 bases, with 11 bases spanning the gap. The CDR3 is 13 amino acids. CDR3 sequence: CASSLDDYYGYTF. CDR3 DNA: TGTGCCAGCAGCCTCGACGATTACTATGGCTACACCTTC.

There are many counts of this clone. The chain carries TRBV29-1 and TRBJ1-4; possibly TRBD1 for D (5 bases). Trimming removed 7 bases from V and 6 bases from J, with 15 bases in between. This CDR3 contains 13 residues. CDR1 and CDR2 (germline): SQVTM, ANQGSEA. CDR3 coding DNA: TGCAGCGCCGGGGGGGGGATGGATGAAAAACTGTTTTTT. Protein sequence: CSAGGGMDEKLFF.

This chain connects TRBV9 to TRBJ1-2; D ambiguous. Trimming took 4 bases from V and 4 from J, leaving 11 bases between them. Germline V gene sequence: CDR1 SGDLS, CDR2 YYNGEE. The CDR3 extends over 13 amino acids. The CDR3 DNA reads as TGTGCCAGCAGCCCTGCGGACGGCTATGGCTACACCTTC. This codes for CASSPADGYGYTF.

The chain is built from TRBV7-8 and TRBJ1-6, with TRBD1 matching over 10 bases. Germline V CDR1 and CDR2: SGHVS, FQNEAQ. This CDR3 has 18 amino acids. With 2 bases clipped from V and 4 bases from J, the junction kept 8 bases outside the gene matches. CDR3 sequence: CASSLQRQGAGYNSPLHF. The CDR3, as DNA: TGTGCCAGCAGCTTACAAAGACAGGGGGCGGGATATAATTCACCCCTCCACTTT.

This clone was seen ten or more times. The rearrangement links TRBV15 to TRBJ1-4, with D perhaps TRBD1 (5 bases). Germline CDR1 reads LNHNV; CDR2 reads YYDKDF (reference sequence). V lost 8 bases and J lost 4, with 17 bases in between. The CDR3 covers 15 residues. The CDR3 DNA follows: TGTGCCACCTCTGTCACTTCGGGGGTTAATGAAAAACTGTTTTTT. Protein: CATSVTSGVNEKLFF.

The rearrangement uses TRBV20-1 and TRBJ2-7; 10 bases agree with TRBD1. The length of the CDR3 is 15 residues. Germline CDR1 DFQATT, CDR2 SNEGSKA (reference sequence). The junction had 13 bases not matched to a gene; V was cut back by 4 bases and J by 7 bases. CDR3 residues: CSAIGTDRGLGEQYF. The DNA of the CDR3 is TGCAGTGCTATTGGAACGGACAGGGGGTTGGGGGAGCAGTACTTC.

This clone has a count of ten or more. The chain joins TRBV6-2 or TRBV6-3 to TRBJ2-3, with no clear D. Trimming took off 2 bases at V and 2 bases at J, with 8 bases between the two ends. The CDR3 runs to 14 residues. Germline V lookup: CDR1 MNHEY, CDR2 SVGEGT. CDR3 DNA: TGTGCCAGCAGTTACCCGGGCATCACAGATACGCAGTATTTT. This codes for CASSYPGITDTQYF.

The table lists this clone with many counts. This chain connects TRBV5-1 to TRBJ1-2; D is unresolved. Trimming stripped 1 base from V and 4 bases from J, with 8 bases between. The CDR3 consists of 13 residues. Germline V lookup: CDR1 SGHRS, CDR2 YFSETQ. CDR3 amino acids: CASSLRLSYGYTF. The CDR3 DNA is TGCGCCAGCAGCTTGCGGCTAAGCTATGGCTACACCTTC.

This clone showed up just once. The V and J genes are TRBV11-2 and TRBJ2-7; D is unclear. V dropped 2 bases and J dropped 7 bases, with 12 bases sitting between them. This CDR3 is built from 13 residues. Germline assignment: CDR1 SGHAT and CDR2 FQNNGV. This CDR3 reads CASSLTDGEEQYF. Written as DNA, the CDR3 is TGTGCCAGCAGCTTAACGGACGGAGAAGAGCAGTACTTC.

V and J are TRBV6-2 or TRBV6-3 and TRBJ1-2; D uncertain. V gave up 4 bases and J gave up 0 bases, with 9 bases separating them. The CDR3 contains 14 residues. CDR1 MNHEY and CDR2 SVGEGT come from the germline V gene. The CDR3 here is CASSSRRANYGYTF. Written as DNA, the CDR3 is TGTGCCAGCAGTTCTCGGCGAGCTAACTATGGCTACACCTTC.

This clone was seen at least ten times. The genes are TRBV10-3 and TRBJ2-7; TRBD2 agrees at 9 bases. V lost 4 bases and J lost 0; bases outside the gene matches: 7. The CDR3 sequence is 16 residues long. Germline V CDR1 and CDR2: ENHRY, SYGVKD. CDR3: CAISGGFSGGSYEQYF. CDR3 nucleotide sequence: TGTGCCATCAGTGGGGGTTTTAGCGGGGGCTCCTACGAGCAGTACTTC.

Many counts were recorded for this clone. The chain couples TRBV20-1 to TRBJ2-5; D ambiguous. V was cut by 2 bases and J by 5 bases, with 12 bases left in between. The CDR3 totals 13 residues. The germline V gene has CDR1 DFQATT and CDR2 SNEGSKA (reference sequence). The CDR3 here is CSARSTLKETQYF. DNA of the CDR3: TGCAGTGCTAGATCCACCCTCAAGGAGACCCAGTACTTC.

There are many counts of this clone. V gene TRBV19 combines with J gene TRBJ2-1; possibly TRBD1 for D (6 bases). The CDR3 extends over 14 amino acids. Trimming shortened V by 3 bases and J by 2 bases, and 8 bases separated the two germline ends. The germline CDR1 and CDR2 sequences are LNHDA and SQIVND (reference sequence). The CDR3 reads CASSMQGPYNEQFF. The CDR3 DNA reads TGTGCCAGTAGTATGCAGGGGCCCTACAATGAGCAGTTCTTC.

This clone was found many times. The DNA for the CDR3 is TGTGCCTGGCGACCCGCTCACCGGACTGAAGCTTTCTTT. It specifies CAWRPAHRTEAFF. The chain joins TRBV30 to TRBJ1-1; D remains unclear. CDR1 is GTSNPN and CDR2 is SVGIG in the germline V gene (reference sequence). The CDR3 totals 13 residues. The germline V and J ends were trimmed by 5 bases and 5 bases, with 15 bases remaining between them.

This clone showed up just a few times. This chain links TRBV6-2 or TRBV6-3 with TRBJ2-1, with D unclear. The CDR3 has 11 residues. V lost 0 bases and J 9 bases, leaving 3 bases between the germline ends. Germline V gene data show CDR1 as MNHEY and CDR2 as SVGEGT. CDR3 nucleotide sequence: TGTGCCAGCAGTTACTCGATTGAGCAGTTCTTC. Translation: CASSYSIEQFF.

This sequence joins TRBV11-2 and TRBJ2-7; D not certain. Germline V CDR1 and CDR2: SGHAT, FQNNGV. V lost 2 bases and J lost 5, with 10 bases in between. CDR3 length: 13 amino acids. The CDR3 nucleotides are TGTGCCAGCAGCTTATATTGGTGGGACGAGCAGTACTTC. Its protein product is CASSLYWWDEQYF.

CDR3 nucleotides: TGTGCCAGCAGCTTATTGGGGGGAGGGCTCAATGAGCAGTTCTTC. This gives the protein CASSLLGGGLNEQFF. The J gene is TRBJ2-1, the V gene TRBV11-1; 7 bases line up with TRBD2. The CDR3 is made up of 15 amino acids. The V gene's germline CDR1 is SGHAT and CDR2 FQDESV (reference sequence). Germline trimming cut 2 bases from V and 6 bases from J; bases unmatched to any gene: 7.

This clone was observed once. V and J are TRBV5-1 and TRBJ2-7; TRBD1 aligns across 8 bases. The CDR3 has 15 amino acids. Trimming at V came to 0 bases and at J to 4 bases, leaving 6 bases not matched to a gene. Germline values: CDR1 SGHRS, CDR2 YFSETQ. The DNA of the CDR3 is TGCGCCAGCAGCTTGGCGGCAGGGGGCGGGTACGAGCAGTACTTC. Residues: CASSLAAGGGYEQYF. The entire variable domain, with the rest obtained from reference TRBV5-1 and TRBJ2-7, is as follows: KAGVTQTPRYLIKTRGQQVTLSCSPISGHRSVSWYQQTPGQGLQFLFEYFSETQRNKGNFPGRFSGRQFSNSRSEMNVSTLELGDSALYLCASSLAAGGGYEQYFGPGTRLTVT.

This clone was seen at least ten times. CDR3 region: CASSLDTGLAEVNEQFF. As DNA, the CDR3 is TGTGCCAGCAGCTTGGATACGGGACTAGCGGAGGTCAATGAGCAGTTCTTC. The rearrangement uses TRBV5-4 and TRBJ2-1; 11 bases fit TRBD2. The CDR3 loop spans 17 amino acids. The germline CDR1 and CDR2 sequences are SGHNT and YYREEE (reference sequence). V gave up 0 bases and J gave up 6 bases; unmatched junction bases: 8.

The chain couples TRBV11-1 to TRBJ2-1, with D possibly being TRBD2 (5 bases). Germline values: CDR1 SGHAT, CDR2 FQDESV (reference sequence). The CDR3 extends over 16 amino acids. V lost 4 bases to trimming and J lost 4 bases, with 17 bases between them. This CDR3 is CASSSAARRSYNEQFF. The DNA for the CDR3 is TGTGCCAGCAGCTCCGCGGCCAGGAGGAGTTACAATGAGCAGTTCTTC.

This clone was observed many times. The rearrangement links TRBV4-1 to TRBJ1-1, with a weak D call TRBD1 (5 bases). V lost 0 bases to trimming and J lost 0 bases, with 14 bases between them. CDR3 length equals 17 residues. Looked up from germline, CDR1 is MGHRA and CDR2 is YSYEKL. The CDR3 is CASSQDAFGALNTEAFF. The DNA of the CDR3 is TGCGCCAGCAGCCAAGATGCCTTTGGGGCCCTGAACACTGAAGCTTTCTTT.

This clone has just a few counts. J is TRBJ2-7 and V is TRBV6-1, with 8 bases fitting TRBD1. This CDR3 spans 14 amino acids. Germline V gene data show CDR1 as MNHNS and CDR2 as SASEGT. After removal of 6 bases from V and 1 base from J, the junction contained 5 bases not matched to a gene. The CDR3 sequence: CASRRQGRSYEQYF. The CDR3 DNA follows: TGTGCCAGCAGACGACAGGGGCGATCCTACGAGCAGTACTTC.

This clone was observed at least ten times. This rearrangement joins TRBV20-1 to TRBJ2-7, with D possibly being TRBD2 (5 bases). V was shortened by 6 bases and J by 2 bases, with 14 bases between the two germline ends. Germline V gene data show CDR1 as DFQATT and CDR2 as SNEGSKA (reference sequence). The CDR3 has 13 amino acids. CDR3 DNA: TGCAGTGCCCCTGCCCAGCGGACCTACGAGCAGTACTTC. Its translation: CSAPAQRTYEQYF.